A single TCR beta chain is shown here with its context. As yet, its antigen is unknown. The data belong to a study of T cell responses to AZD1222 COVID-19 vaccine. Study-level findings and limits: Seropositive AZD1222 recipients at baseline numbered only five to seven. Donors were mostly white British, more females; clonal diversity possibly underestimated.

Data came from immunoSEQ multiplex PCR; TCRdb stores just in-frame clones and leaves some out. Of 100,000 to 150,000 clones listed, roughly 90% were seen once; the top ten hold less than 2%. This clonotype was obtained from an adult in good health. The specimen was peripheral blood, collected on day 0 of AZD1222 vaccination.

The CDR3 loop reads CASAGDSKQPQHF. The DNA for the CDR3 is TGTGCCAGCGCCGGGGATTCTAAGCAGCCCCAGCATTTT. V usage is TRBV3-1 (or the pseudogene TRBV3-2) and J usage is TRBJ1-5; D unclear. Trimming cost V 8 bases and J 7 bases, with 15 bases left between them. The CDR3 contains 13 residues. From germline, CDR1 is LGHDT and CDR2 YNNKEL (reference sequence).